Below, one T cell receptor beta chain is given with its context. The antigen is undetermined. The method was immunoSEQ multiplex PCR; TCRdb's version includes in-frame clones alone and lacks a portion of them. Seen here are around 49,000 clones, around 66% observed once, and the top ten hold roughly 30%. The data were taken from a study of vaccination effects on CD4 cells after COVID-19. Broader study findings: Clones arising from infection and from vaccination showed marked clonal contraction late after vaccination.

From germline, CDR1 is MNHEY and CDR2 SMNVEV (reference sequence). The CDR3 covers 16 residues. The V gene lost 7 bases and the J gene lost 0 bases, with 15 bases spanning the gap. Sequencing followed a ViraFEST assay step that expanded antigen-specific CD4+ T cells with viral peptide pools. Subsequent to a culture period of around eleven days, CD4+ T cells were isolated. SARS-CoV-2 infected the person between March and December 2020, as confirmed by PCR. The clonotype comes from a human donor who had a prior SARS-CoV-2 infection. The rearrangement uses TRBV27 and TRBJ2-2; no firm D call. Sequenced material: CD4+ T cells from PBMCs cultured with a peptide pool, taken before COVID-19 vaccination. The CDR3 reads CASTSYGNANTGELFF. The CDR3 region has the DNA TGTGCCAGCACGTCCTACGGCAACGCGAACACCGGGGAGCTGTTTTTT.